This note documents a single T cell receptor beta chain sequence. Its antigen is not yet known. Base qualities are missing; no much larger clone stands one base away. The data stem from a study of shared clonotypes between healthy human individuals (dated by TCRdb to about 2020). Broadly, across the study: A few men and two women, aged 18 to 49 years, made up the cohort. To estimate repertoire size and how much clonotypes are shared between individuals, the study performed deep sequencing of blood TCR repertoires from roughly five healthy adults. To increase sequencing depth and limit assay-specific biases, different laboratories used diverse techniques to prepare libraries and sequence TCR repertoires. Per donor, leukapheresis produced somewhere between about 0.9 and 9 billion PBMCs.

Results the study describes overall, beyond this receptor: Based on pairwise subsampling, the degree of clonotype sharing among donors was expected to be affected by sequencing depth. Only blood was sampled, and tissue TCR repertoires likely differ from those in blood. The small number of donors limited the genetic and exposure-history diversity represented.

CDR1 and CDR2 were assigned from the germline V gene (reference sequence) as LNHNV and YYDKDF. The CDR3, from cysteine to phenylalanine, totals 20 residues. Only the CDR3 region is kept as DNA, spanning 60 bases read in frame from base 1. Unmatched junction bases come to 19, with V trimmed by 0 bases and J by 8 bases. Using the deep immunoSEQ assay, multiplex PCR amplified TCR CDR3 regions from genomic DNA. Extracted genomic DNA from each cell subset was spread evenly across all wells of several immunoSEQ 96-well plates, with each plate serving as a replicate. Each replicate PCR for unsorted PBMC received roughly 290 ng genomic DNA, equal to 30,000 or so T cell genomes. Genomic DNA from unsorted PBMC was sequenced over ten immunoSEQ deep assay plates. Purified libraries were quantified with a Qubit 3.0 fluorometer, sized on a Bioanalyzer 2100, and re-quantified with the KAPA Library Quantification kit. Each immunoSEQ 96-well plate was sequenced on its own single-read 150-cycle Illumina NextSeq 550 flow cell. As for the original processing: Because the immunoSEQ output held only junctional sequences and lacked quality scores, the filtering could not match the filtering applied to full-length reads. Sequences were annotated with PyIR, a Python wrapper for IgBLAST v1.9, using IMGT germline references to assign V/J genes and CDR3. Any read was removed if the V/J assignment was weak (E-value above 1e-6), the CDR3 was missing, or the read contained stop codons, out-of-frame junctions, or ambiguous translated residues. A V3J clonotype was defined by an identical inferred V gene, J gene, and CDR3 amino acid sequence. The percentage overlap between two repertoires was calculated by dividing the number of shared unique clonotypes by the size of the smaller repertoire. RTK rarefaction, the Chao1 estimator, and Recon v2.1 estimates of unobserved clonotypes were used to assess repertoire richness. Not all clones reach the TCRdb copy of this immuneACCESS table, which keeps in-frame sequences only. Checked studies attribute under half of the gap to unresolved V genes and leave the rest unexplained. The DNA gave D and trimming, while V, J and clone size come from that table. The table for this sample lists about 480,000 clones; about 80% of them were counted only once. The ten largest clones capture under 15% of the sample.

Healthy HIV-negative adults with no recently reported acute infections or vaccinations were included as donors. All donors were Caucasian adults living in Nashville, Tennessee, USA. In the unsorted samples, some 94 million PBMCs were counted, and genomic DNA was extracted using the QIAamp DNA Blood Mini kit. Blood was obtained by leukapheresis, after which PBMCs were separated by Ficoll-Histopaque density gradient centrifugation and cryopreserved in liquid nitrogen vapor phase. Sequencing input: PBMCs. The sequence was collected from a woman between 35 and 50 years old in good health. Some clones in this sample may be carry-over from other donors' samples. The chain employs TRBV15 and TRBJ2-1; a stretch of 10 junction bases matches TRBD2. CDR3 region: CATSRDSRRMVSGRQDEQFF. The DNA sequence is given as TGTGCCACCAGCAGAGATTCGAGGAGGATGGTTAGCGGGAGGCAGGATGAGCAGTTCTTC.